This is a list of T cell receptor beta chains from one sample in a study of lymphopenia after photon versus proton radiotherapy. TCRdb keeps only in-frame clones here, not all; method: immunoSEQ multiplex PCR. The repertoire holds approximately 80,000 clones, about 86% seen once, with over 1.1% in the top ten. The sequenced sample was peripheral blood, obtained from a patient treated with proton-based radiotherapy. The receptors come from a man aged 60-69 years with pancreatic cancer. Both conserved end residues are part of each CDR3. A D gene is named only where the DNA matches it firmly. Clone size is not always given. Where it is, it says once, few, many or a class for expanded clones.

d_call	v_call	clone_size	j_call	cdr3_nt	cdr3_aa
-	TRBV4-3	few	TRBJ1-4	TGCGCCAGCAGCCAGGATGCCTTTCGAGACTTCAATGAAAAACTGTTTTTT	CASSQDAFRDFNEKLFF
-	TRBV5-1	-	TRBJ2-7	TGCGCCAGTCCGAATTGGACATGCAGCTCCTACGAGCAGTACTTC	CASPNWTCSSYEQYF
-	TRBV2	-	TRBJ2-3	TGTGCCAGCAGTCTCGAGGTTGCTAGCACAGATACGCAGTATTTT	CASSLEVASTDTQYF
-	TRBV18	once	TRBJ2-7	TGTGCCAGCTCACCACCGGGCAGGACCAATCCCCGAACCGAAGCGAATTTTGGGCAGTACTTC	CASSPPGRTNPRTEANFGQYF
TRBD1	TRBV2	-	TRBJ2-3	TGTGCCAGCAGTGAATACGGGGACAGGGACCTCCGGGATACGCAGTATTTT	CASSEYGDRDLRDTQYF
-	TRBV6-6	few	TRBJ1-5	TGTGCCAGCAATATGGCCGGGAGCAATCAGCCCCAGCATTTT	CASNMAGSNQPQHF
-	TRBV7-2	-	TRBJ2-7	TGTGCCAGCAGCTTATCCAGCGTTAACTCCTACGAGCAGTACTTC	CASSLSSVNSYEQYF
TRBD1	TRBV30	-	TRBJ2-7	TGTGCCTGGAGCGCTGTCAGGGGGTACGAGCAGTACTTC	CAWSAVRGYEQYF
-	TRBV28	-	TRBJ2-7	TGTGCCAGCAGTCTCTTCGATAGAACCGAGCAGTACTTC	CASSLFDRTEQYF
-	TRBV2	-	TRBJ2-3	TGTGCCAGCAGTGTCGGGAGTGGCACAGATACGCAGTATTTT	CASSVGSGTDTQYF
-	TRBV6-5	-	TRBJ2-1	TGTGCCAGCAGTTACAGGGACGGGACCTACAATGAGCAGTTCTTC	CASSYRDGTYNEQFF
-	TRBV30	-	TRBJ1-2	TGTGCCTGGAGTCCCCCAATGAAATATGGCTACACCTTC	CAWSPPMKYGYTF
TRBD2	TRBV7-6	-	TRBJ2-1	TGTGCCAGCAGCTTAGCGAACGTGGGACTAGCGGGGGTCTACAATGAGCAGTTCTTC	CASSLANVGLAGVYNEQFF
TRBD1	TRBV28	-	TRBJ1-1	TGTGCCACTCAGGGGGCAGGGTCAAGGACTGAAGCTTTCTTT	CATQGAGSRTEAFF
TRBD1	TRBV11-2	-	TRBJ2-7	TGTGCCAGCAGCTTTCGCGGACAGGGGAACTCCTACGAGCAGTACTTC	CASSFRGQGNSYEQYF
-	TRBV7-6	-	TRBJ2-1	TGTGCCAGCAGCAGTACTAGAAGCAATGAGCAGTTCTTC	CASSSTRSNEQFF
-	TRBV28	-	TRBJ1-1	TGTGCCAGCAAAGAAAGGGGTTCTCCTGAAGCTTTCTTT	CASKERGSPEAFF
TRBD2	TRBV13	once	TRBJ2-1	TGTGCCAGCAGCTCGATAGCGGGAGGTGCCAATGAGCAGTTCTTC	CASSSIAGGANEQFF
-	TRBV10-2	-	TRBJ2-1	TGCGCCACTCGAGGCCCAGGTTCCTACAATGAGCAGTTCTTC	CATRGPGSYNEQFF
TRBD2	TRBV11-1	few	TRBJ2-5	TGTGCCAGCACCCCGAGGACTAGCCCCGGTGTGGTGACCCAGTACTTC	CASTPRTSPGVVTQYF
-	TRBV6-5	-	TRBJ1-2	TGTGCCAGCAGCTTACAGGTGGGCGGCTATGGCTACACCTTC	CASSLQVGGYGYTF
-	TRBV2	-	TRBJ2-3	TGTGCCGATAAGGGGAACACAGATACGCAGTATTTT	CADKGNTDTQYF
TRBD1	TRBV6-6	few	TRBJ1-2	TGTGCCAGCAGGGGACAGAACTATGGCTACACCTTC	CASRGQNYGYTF
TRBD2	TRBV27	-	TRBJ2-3	TGTGCCAGCAGACCTTCATTTCAAGCGGGAGTAGATACGCAGTATTTT	CASRPSFQAGVDTQYF
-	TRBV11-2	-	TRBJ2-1	TGTGCCAGCAGCTTAGCTGATGGGACGTACGCCCACAATGAGCAGTTCTTC	CASSLADGTYAHNEQFF
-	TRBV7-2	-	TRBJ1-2	TGTGCCAGCAGCTTAGTCGGAGCCGCAGCCACCTTC	CASSLVGAAATF
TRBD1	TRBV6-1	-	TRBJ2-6	TGTGCCAGCAGTGCACACAGGGGGCTTGCTGGGGCCAACGTCCTGACTTTC	CASSAHRGLAGANVLTF
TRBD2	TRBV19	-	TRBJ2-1	TGTGCCAGTAGTTTGGGACTAGCGGGAGTTCCCTCCTACAATGAGCAGTTCTTC	CASSLGLAGVPSYNEQFF
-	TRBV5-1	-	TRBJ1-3	TGCGCCAGCAGCTTGGCCTCAGGGGCAACTGGAAACACCATATATTTT	CASSLASGATGNTIYF
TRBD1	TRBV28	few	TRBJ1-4	TGTGCCAGCAGCATCGACGGGGGGTTACAGGGGACGACTAATGAAAAACTGTTTTTT	CASSIDGGLQGTTNEKLFF
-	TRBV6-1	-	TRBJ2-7	TGTGCCAGCAGTGAAAGTCTAAGCGAGCAGTACTTC	CASSESLSEQYF
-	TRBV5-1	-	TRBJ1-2	TGCGCCAGCAGCTTGGAAGGGGCCTATGGCTACACCTTC	CASSLEGAYGYTF
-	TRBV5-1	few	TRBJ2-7	TGCGCCAGCAGCGCTGGAGGCCGCTCCTACGAGCAGTACTTC	CASSAGGRSYEQYF
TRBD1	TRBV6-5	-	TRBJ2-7	TGTGCCAGCAGACCCGGGACAGGGACCTACGAGCAGTACTTC	CASRPGTGTYEQYF
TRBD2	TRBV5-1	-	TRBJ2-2	TGCGCCAGCAGCTTTAGCGGGAGCCCCGGGGAGCTGTTTTTT	CASSFSGSPGELFF
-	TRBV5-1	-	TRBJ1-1	TGCGCCAGCAGCTTGAGGGTTAACACTGAAGCTTTCTTT	CASSLRVNTEAFF
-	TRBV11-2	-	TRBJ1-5	TGTGCCAGCAGCTTAGATCGTGCCCCGGGCCAGCCCCAGCATTTT	CASSLDRAPGQPQHF
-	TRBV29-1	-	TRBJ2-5	TGCAGCGAAAAAACAGGGATGAATACCCAGTACTTC	CSEKTGMNTQYF
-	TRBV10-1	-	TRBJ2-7	TGCGCCAGCAGTGAGGTGGGGAAGTACGAGCAGTACTTC	CASSEVGKYEQYF
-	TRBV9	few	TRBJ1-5	TGTGCCAGCAGCCCCCACGGGACCGTAAATCAGCCCCAGCATTTT	CASSPHGTVNQPQHF
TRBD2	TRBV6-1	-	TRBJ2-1	TGTGCCAGCGGGGCCACTAGCGGGAGTTGGGGTGAGCAGTTCTTC	CASGATSGSWGEQFF
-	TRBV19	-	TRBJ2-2	TGTGCCAGTAGGGACAATCCGAACACCGGGGAGCTGTTTTTT	CASRDNPNTGELFF
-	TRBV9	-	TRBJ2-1	TGTGCCAGCAGCCTATATCAGTACAATGAGCAGTTCTTC	CASSLYQYNEQFF
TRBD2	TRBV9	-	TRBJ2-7	TGTGCCAGCAGCGTAGAGGCGGGGGGCTCCTACGAGCAGTACTTC	CASSVEAGGSYEQYF
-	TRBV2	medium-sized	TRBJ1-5	TGTGCCAGTAGCCAGGGTTTATGGCAGCCCCAGCATTTT	CASSQGLWQPQHF
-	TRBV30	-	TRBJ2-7	TGTGCCTGGAGCAAACCGGGACACACCTACGAGCAGTACTTC	CAWSKPGHTYEQYF
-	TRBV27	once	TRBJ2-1	TGTGCCAGCAGTTTATTAGTGAGCGGGCGCTCCTACAATGAGCAGTTCTTC	CASSLLVSGRSYNEQFF
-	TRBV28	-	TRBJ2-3	TGTGCCAGCAGCCAGGTGCAGCGCACAGATACGCAGTATTTT	CASSQVQRTDTQYF
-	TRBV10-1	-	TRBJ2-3	TGCGCCAGCAGCGCGTCGTTTTGGTGGTCGCAGTATTTT	CASSASFWWSQYF
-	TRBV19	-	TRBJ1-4	TGTGCCAGTAGTGATCCGGCTCTACATGGTGGAACTAATGAAAAACTGTTTTTT	CASSDPALHGGTNEKLFF
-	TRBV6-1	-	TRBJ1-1	TGTGCCAGCAGAGGACCGAACCAGGCTGAAGCTTTCTTT	CASRGPNQAEAFF
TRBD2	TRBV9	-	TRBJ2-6	TGTGCCAGCAGCGTAGACCCCAGGGGCGGGAGGGCCCCCACTGGGGCCAACGTCCTGACTTTC	CASSVDPRGGRAPTGANVLTF
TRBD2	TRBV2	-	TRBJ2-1	TGTGCCAGCAGTGAACGGGAGGGATCCTACAATGAGCAGTTCTTC	CASSEREGSYNEQFF
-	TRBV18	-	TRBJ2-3	TGTGCCAGCTCACCACAGGGGGGCACAGATACGCAGTATTTT	CASSPQGGTDTQYF
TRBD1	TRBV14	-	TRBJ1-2	TGTGCCAGCAGCCGGACAGGGTTTGGCTACACCTTC	CASSRTGFGYTF
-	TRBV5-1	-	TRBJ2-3	TGCGCCAGCAGTGCGGACGGCAGAACCCGAGATACGCAGTATTTT	CASSADGRTRDTQYF
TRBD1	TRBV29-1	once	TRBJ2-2	TGCAGCGTTGAAGTAAGGGACAGGAGATACACCGGGGAGCTGTTTTTT	CSVEVRDRRYTGELFF